This TCR beta chain was sequenced during a study of cytomegalovirus exposure and HLA in healthy donors. Both 60 Vbeta primers and 13 Jbeta primers went into the PCR. TCRdb keeps only in-frame clones here, not all; method: immunoSEQ multiplex PCR. The table records around 39,000 clones, around three quarters of them present only once. Though probably carrying unrecorded immune exposures, donors were nominally healthy at sampling. The CDR3 runs 14 residues. V lost 2 bases to trimming and J lost 4 bases; unmatched junction nucleotides: 0. Germline lookup yields CDR1 SGHAT and CDR2 FQNNGV. Sequenced sample: PBMCs. This chain links TRBV11-2 with TRBJ2-1; 9 nucleotides align to TRBD2. The receptor was isolated from a man aged 25-45 years in good health and CMV-seronegative. The CDR3 bases are TGTGCCAGCAGCTTAACTAGCGGGTACAATGAGCAGTTCTTC. Residues: CASSLTSGYNEQFF.